The sequence of this T cell receptor beta chain was determined in a study of spatial heterogeneity in lung cancer. Time point given: sample taken at primary tumor resection. Trimming cost V 1 base and J 1 base, with 12 bases left between them. This CDR3 is built from 16 residues. From germline, CDR1 is SEHNR and CDR2 FQNEAQ (reference sequence). TCR cDNA molecules were tagged individually, and each one carried a unique molecular identifier. TCRdb analysed the 5' RACE reads with MiXCR anew, one entry per CDR3 protein. The sample holds more than 80,000 distinct CDR3 sequences, 12% seen once. This clonotype was observed a few times.

The J gene is TRBJ2-3, the V gene TRBV7-9, with D perhaps matching TRBD1 or TRBD2 (6 bases each). Sequenced material: PBMCs, taken at surgery. This TCR was sampled from a male donor with early-stage non-small cell lung cancer. The CDR3 here is CASSLVRGLGTDTQYF. The CDR3 DNA sequence: TGTGCCAGCAGCTTAGTACGGGGGCTTGGCACAGATACGCAGTATTTT.